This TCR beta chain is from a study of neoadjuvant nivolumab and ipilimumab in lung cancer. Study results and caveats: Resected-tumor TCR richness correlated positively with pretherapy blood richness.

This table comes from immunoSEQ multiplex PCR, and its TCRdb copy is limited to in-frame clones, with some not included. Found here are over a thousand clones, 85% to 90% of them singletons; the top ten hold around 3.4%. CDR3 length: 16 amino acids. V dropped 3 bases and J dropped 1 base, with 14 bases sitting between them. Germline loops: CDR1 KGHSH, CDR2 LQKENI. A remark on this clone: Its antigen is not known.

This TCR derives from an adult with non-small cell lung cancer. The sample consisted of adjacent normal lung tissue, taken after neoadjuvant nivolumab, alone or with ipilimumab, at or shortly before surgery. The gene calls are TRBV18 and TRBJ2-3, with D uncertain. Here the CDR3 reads CASSPAMSGGTDTQYF. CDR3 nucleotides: TGTGCCAGCTCACCCGCCATGTCAGGAGGCACAGATACGCAGTATTTT.